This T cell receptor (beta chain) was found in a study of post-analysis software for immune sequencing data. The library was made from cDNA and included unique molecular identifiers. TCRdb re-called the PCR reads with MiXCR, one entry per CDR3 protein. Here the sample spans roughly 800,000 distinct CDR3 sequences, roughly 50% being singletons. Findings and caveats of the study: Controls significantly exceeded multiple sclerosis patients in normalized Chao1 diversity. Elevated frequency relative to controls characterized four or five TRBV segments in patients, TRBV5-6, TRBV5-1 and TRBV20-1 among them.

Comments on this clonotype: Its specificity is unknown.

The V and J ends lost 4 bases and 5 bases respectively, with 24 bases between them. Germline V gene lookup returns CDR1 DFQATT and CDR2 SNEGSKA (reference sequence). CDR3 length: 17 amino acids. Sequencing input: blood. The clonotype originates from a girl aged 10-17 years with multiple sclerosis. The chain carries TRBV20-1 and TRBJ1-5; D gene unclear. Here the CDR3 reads CSAKPNGIAGFDQPQHF. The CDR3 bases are TGCAGTGCTAAGCCAAACGGAATTGCCGGTTTCGATCAGCCCCAGCATTTT.